This passage covers 31 T cell receptor beta chains from one sample sequenced in a study of spatial heterogeneity in lung cancer. The time point was: sample taken at primary tumor resection. MiXCR, run by TCRdb on the 5' RACE reads, gives a single entry per CDR3 protein. The sample holds about 92,000 distinct CDR3 sequences, about 12% seen once. Sequencing was performed on PBMCs, taken at surgery. Receptors originate from a male donor with early-stage non-small cell lung cancer.

The sample holds a few counts of this clonotype. The genes are TRBV24-1 and TRBJ2-3; 7 bases are a match to TRBD1. V lost 3 bases, J lost 4 bases, and 3 bases stayed unmatched. From germline, CDR1 is KGHDR and CDR2 SFDVKD. The CDR3 length is 14 residues. This CDR3 is CATSDPTGADTQYF. The CDR3, as DNA: TGTGCCACCAGTGATCCCACAGGGGCAGATACGCAGTATTTT.

The chain combines TRBV9 with TRBJ2-1, with 7 bases lining up with TRBD2. This CDR3 has 16 amino acids. The V and J ends lost 0 bases and 7 bases, in that order; junction bases with no gene match: 10. The germline V gene encodes CDR1 SGDLS and CDR2 YYNGEE. CDR3 sequence reads: CASSVAGGNGQNEQFF. The CDR3 bases are TGTGCCAGCAGCGTAGCGGGGGGTAACGGACAAAATGAGCAGTTCTTC.

Note on this clonotype: Its ends do not fully match the called genes, so a read error is possible. The chain is built from TRBV28 and TRBJ1-6; D is undetermined. Looked up from germline, CDR1 is MDHEN and CDR2 is SYDVKM. This CDR3 has 12 residues. The CDR3 loop is CASSLQTSHLHF. CDR3 DNA sequence: TGTGCCAGCAGTCTCCAGACTTCACACCTCCACTTT. The whole variable domain, remainder taken from reference TRBV28 and TRBJ1-6, is DVKVTQSSRYLVKRTGEKVFLECVQDMDHENMFWYRQDPGLGLRLIYFSYDVKMKEKGDIPEGYSVSREKKERFSLILESASTNQTSMYLCASSLQTSHLHFGNGTRLTVT.

This clonotype has only a few counts. The chain links TRBV18 to TRBJ1-6; D may be TRBD1 (5 bases). CDR3 length equals 14 residues. Germline CDR1 and CDR2: KGHSH and LQKENI. V was cut by 4 bases and J by 10 bases, with 14 bases left in between. As DNA, the CDR3 is TGTGCCAGCTCACTAACGGACAAGAGATCACCCCTCCACTTT. Protein product: CASSLTDKRSPLHF.

This clonotype showed up many times. The V gene is TRBV20-1, the J gene TRBJ1-2, with D maybe TRBD1 (6 bases). This CDR3 is 15 amino acids long. Germline V gene data show CDR1 as DFQATT and CDR2 as SNEGSKA (reference sequence). Trimming removed 1 base at V and 0 bases at J, with 12 bases between. The chain's CDR3 is CSARVGGHPNYGYTF. The CDR3 nucleotides read TGCAGTGCTAGAGTAGGGGGACACCCTAACTATGGCTACACCTTC.

This chain joins TRBV5-1 and TRBJ2-1; 8 positions match TRBD2. CDR3 size: 15 residues. J was trimmed by 6 bases and V by 1 base; bases with no gene match: 6. The V gene's germline CDR1 is SGHRS and CDR2 YFSETQ. The CDR3 spells CASSLRAGVGNEQFF. The CDR3 DNA sequence: TGCGCCAGCAGCTTGCGAGCGGGAGTGGGCAATGAGCAGTTCTTC. Based on the CDR3 plus reference TRBV5-1 and TRBJ2-1, the full variable domain is KAGVTQTPRYLIKTRGQQVTLSCSPISGHRSVSWYQQTPGQGLQFLFEYFSETQRNKGNFPGRFSGRQFSNSRSEMNVSTLELGDSALYLCASSLRAGVGNEQFFGPGTRLTVL.

The V and J genes are TRBV7-2 and TRBJ2-5; a weak D match, TRBD2 (5 bases). The CDR3 totals 14 residues. Germline CDR1 and CDR2: SGHTA and FQGNSA. V lost 3 bases to trimming and J lost 4 bases, with 12 bases between them. CDR3 nucleotide sequence: TGTGCCAGCAGCTTGGCCGGACTCCTAGAGACCCAGTACTTC. Protein sequence: CASSLAGLLETQYF.

The CDR3 loop reads CASSQAWTGRNQPQHF. The CDR3 bases are TGCGCCAGCAGCCAAGCTTGGACAGGGCGCAATCAGCCCCAGCATTTT. The chain couples TRBV4-3 to TRBJ1-5, with 8 bases matching TRBD1. V lost 1 base and J lost 2; bases outside the gene matches: 4. The CDR3 totals 16 residues. Per germline, CDR1 LGHNA and CDR2 YSLEER.

At least ten counts were recorded for this clonotype. This chain connects TRBV12-3 or TRBV12-4 to TRBJ1-2, with D perhaps matching TRBD1 (5 bases). Trimming took 3 bases from V and 6 from J, leaving 8 bases between them. CDR3 length: 12 amino acids. CDR3 bases: TGTGCCAGCAGTTTCGGGGCAAATGGCTACACCTTC. Its translation: CASSFGANGYTF.

This clonotype occurred a few times. The chain employs TRBV11-1 and TRBJ1-4; a weak D match, TRBD1 (6 bases). Germline-derived CDR1 and CDR2 are SGHAT and FQDESV (reference sequence). The CDR3 loop spans 14 amino acids. Trimming took 6 bases from V and 4 from J, leaving 12 bases between them. CDR3 DNA: TGTGCCAGCAGTCTCGGACAGCATAATGAAAAACTGTTTTTT. Translation: CASSLGQHNEKLFF. The full variable domain, rest sourced from reference TRBV11-1 and TRBJ1-4, is EAEVAQSPRYKITEKSQAVAFWCDPISGHATLYWYRQILGQGPELLVQFQDESVVDDSQLPKDRFSAERLKGVDSTLKIQPAELGDSAMYLCASSLGQHNEKLFFGSGTQLSVL.

This clonotype has a handful of counts. CDR3: CASSQDHGHNEQFF. The CDR3 coding sequence is TGCGCCAGCAGCCAAGATCACGGGCACAATGAGCAGTTCTTC. The V call is TRBV4-3, the J call TRBJ2-1; D is unresolved. The V gene lost 0 bases and the J gene lost 5 bases, with 8 bases spanning the gap. The CDR3 loop spans 14 amino acids. CDR1 and CDR2 (germline): LGHNA, YSLEER.

The table lists this clonotype with many counts. The chain is built from TRBV5-1 and TRBJ2-7; a possible D gene is TRBD1 (5 bases). Per germline, CDR1 SGHRS and CDR2 YFSETQ. Trimming cost V 0 bases and J 0 bases, with 10 bases left between them. The CDR3 is 15 amino acids. CDR3 loop: CASSLGGLSSYEQYF. CDR3 in DNA: TGCGCCAGCAGCTTGGGGGGCTTGAGCTCCTACGAGCAGTACTTC.

The rearrangement links TRBV5-1 to TRBJ2-2, with 7 bases that match TRBD2. Germline values: CDR1 SGHRS, CDR2 YFSETQ. CDR3 length: 15 residues. The V segment lost 5 bases and the J segment 3 bases; nucleotides outside the gene matches: 7. In DNA, the CDR3 is TGCGCCAGCAGTAAGGAGGCGGGAGACACCGGGGAGCTGTTTTTT. It yields the protein CASSKEAGDTGELFF.

This chain connects TRBV6-5 to TRBJ2-2, with a possible D match to TRBD1 (6 bases). CDR3 length equals 14 residues. V shed 5 bases and J shed 7 bases, with 14 bases lying between them. CDR1 is MNHEY and CDR2 is SVGAGI in the germline V gene. The CDR3 DNA reads TGTGCCAGCAGTCGACCTGGGGGCGGCGGGGAGCTGTTTTTT. This encodes CASSRPGGGGELFF.

The V gene is TRBV7-9, the J gene TRBJ2-3, with D possibly called TRBD1 or TRBD2 (5 bases each). Germline CDR1 SEHNR, CDR2 FQNEAQ (reference sequence). This CDR3 contains 15 residues. Between the trimmed V and J ends, which lost 5 bases and 0 bases, there was a span of 12 bases. Here the CDR3 reads CASSIYGTSTDTQYF. DNA for the CDR3: TGTGCCAGCAGCATATACGGGACCAGCACAGATACGCAGTATTTT.

This sequence joins TRBV7-2 and TRBJ2-5; 13 nucleotides match TRBD2. This CDR3 has 17 residues. Germline-derived CDR1 and CDR2 are SGHTA and FQGNSA. V shed 3 bases and J 5 bases; nucleotides not matched to a gene: 9. CDR3 nucleotide sequence: TGTGCCAGCAGCTTGGTCACTAGCGGGGGGGCACGTGAGACCCAGTACTTC. Encoded protein: CASSLVTSGGARETQYF.

The chain is built from TRBV20-1 and TRBJ2-1; either TRBD1 or TRBD2 may supply D (7 bases each). Trimming took 5 bases from V and 6 from J, leaving 17 bases between them. The CDR3 covers 14 residues. Looked up from germline, CDR1 is DFQATT and CDR2 is SNEGSKA (reference sequence). DNA for the CDR3: TGCAGTGCTCCCTTGACAGGGAGGGGCAATGAGCAGTTCTTC. Amino acid sequence: CSAPLTGRGNEQFF.

The J gene is TRBJ2-3, the V gene TRBV5-6, with 8 bases fitting TRBD2. Germline CDR1 SGHDT, CDR2 YYEEEE. Trimming removed 4 bases from V and 1 base from J; junction bases left unmatched: 2. This CDR3 is 14 amino acids long. Here the CDR3 reads CASSTLAGTDTQYF. The CDR3 DNA follows: TGTGCCAGCAGCACACTAGCGGGCACAGATACGCAGTATTTT.

This clonotype turned up a few times. The chain couples TRBV5-5 to TRBJ1-1; possible D gene TRBD1, 5 bases. The CDR3 has 14 amino acids. Looked up from germline, CDR1 is SGHKS and CDR2 is YYEKEE (reference sequence). The V end was cut by 4 bases, the J end by 3 bases, with 13 bases between. The CDR3 region is CASSLQLGDTEAFF. The DNA of the CDR3 is TGTGCCAGCAGCCTACAGTTGGGGGACACTGAAGCTTTCTTT.

The genes are TRBV7-3 and TRBJ2-7; no firm D call. The CDR3 spans 13 residues. In germline, CDR1 is SGHTA, CDR2 FQGTGA. V lost 1 base and J lost 4, with 8 bases in between. CDR3 bases: TGTGCCAGCAGCTTAAATGCAGGTTACGAGCAGTACTTC. Translating it yields CASSLNAGYEQYF.

V and J are TRBV7-9 and TRBJ2-2; 8 positions match TRBD2. The CDR3 sequence is 15 residues long. The V and J ends lost 10 bases and 4 bases, in that order; junction bases with no gene match: 11. CDR1 and CDR2 from the germline V gene are SEHNR and FQNEAQ (reference sequence). The CDR3 bases are TGTGCCACCTTATCACTGGCGGGGGGCACCGGGGAGCTGTTTTTT. This gives the protein CATLSLAGGTGELFF. Looking up the rest from reference TRBV7-9 and TRBJ2-2 gives the full variable domain: DTGVSQNPRHKITKRGQNVTFRCDPISEHNRLYWYRQTLGQGPEFLTYFQNEAQLEKSRLLSDRFSAERPKGSFSTLEIQRTEQGDSAMYLCATLSLAGGTGELFFGEGSRLTVL.

The V call is TRBV9, the J call TRBJ2-3, with 8 bases that match TRBD2. With V trimmed by 0 bases and J by 5 bases, 8 bases remained unmatched. Per germline, CDR1 SGDLS and CDR2 YYNGEE. CDR3 length equals 16 residues. The CDR3 nucleotides read TGTGCCAGCAGCGTAGGGGTTAGCGGGAATCTAGATACGCAGTATTTT. As protein: CASSVGVSGNLDTQYF.

This clonotype was recorded many times. V gene TRBV12-3 or TRBV12-4 combines with J gene TRBJ2-2, with 10 bases fitting TRBD1. Trimming cost V 6 bases and J 6 bases; bases outside gene matches: 7. This CDR3 has 15 residues. The CDR3 coding sequence is TGTGCCAGCAGCTTGGGACAGGGGCCGGCCGGGGAGCTGTTTTTT. This translates into CASSLGQGPAGELFF.

This clonotype was recorded at least ten times. The chain uses TRBV5-1 and TRBJ2-3; tentatively, D is TRBD1 (6 bases). The CDR3 is 16 residues long. Deletions cut 7 bases from V and 1 base from J, with 19 bases between. The germline CDR1 and CDR2 sequences are SGHRS and YFSETQ. CDR3 sequence (DNA): TGCGCCAGCGCCGCCGCCAGACAGGAACGCACAGATACGCAGTATTTT. Its translation: CASAAARQERTDTQYF.

This clonotype was recorded a few times. The chain links TRBV11-3 to TRBJ2-1; TRBD2 matches at 9 bases. Losses at the gene ends were 5 bases for V and 3 bases for J; bases not matched to a gene: 5. The CDR3 is 15 residues long. CDR1 and CDR2 (germline): SGHNT, YENEEA. CDR3 protein: CASSTGLASYNEQFF. CDR3 nucleotide sequence: TGTGCCAGCAGCACAGGACTAGCGAGCTACAATGAGCAGTTCTTC. The whole variable domain, remainder taken from reference TRBV11-3 and TRBJ2-1, is EAGVVQSPRYKIIEKKQPVAFWCNPISGHNTLYWYLQNLGQGPELLIRYENEEAVDDSQLPKDRFSAERLKGVDSTLKIQPAELGDSAVYLCASSTGLASYNEQFFGPGTRLTVL.

This clonotype was counted a few times. The genes are TRBV2 and TRBJ2-5; the D is unclear. The CDR3 extends over 13 amino acids. Germline CDR1 SNHLY, CDR2 FYNNEI. V gave up 4 bases and J gave up 1 base, with 7 bases separating them. CDR3 nucleotides: TGTGCCAGCAGTGGACTGATCCAAGAGACCCAGTACTTC. As protein: CASSGLIQETQYF.

The chain has TRBV5-4 and TRBJ2-7; perhaps D is TRBD1 or TRBD2 (5 bases each). Germline values: CDR1 SGHNT, CDR2 YYREEE (reference sequence). V gave up 2 bases and J gave up 5 bases, with 11 bases separating them. CDR3 length equals 13 residues. The CDR3: CASSFGADDEQYF. In DNA, the CDR3 is TGTGCCAGCAGCTTCGGGGCCGATGACGAGCAGTACTTC.

The chain links TRBV23-1 to TRBJ2-3; 9 positions agree with TRBD1. TRBV23-1 is filed as an ORF, its function uncertain. This CDR3 region has 15 residues. V was clipped by 3 bases and J by 5 bases; unmatched bases: 6. The CDR3 DNA is TGCGCCAGCAGTCAGAGGACAGGGGAGGAAGATACGCAGTATTTT. Residues: CASSQRTGEEDTQYF.

The J gene is TRBJ2-1, the V gene TRBV6-2 or TRBV6-3; no definite D call. CDR3 length equals 13 residues. V shed 3 bases and J shed 1 base, with 4 bases lying between them. Germline V gene lookup returns CDR1 MNHEY and CDR2 SVGEGT. The CDR3 DNA follows: TGTGCCAGCAGTTATGAGTCCTACAATGAGCAGTTCTTC. This encodes CASSYESYNEQFF.

The chain combines TRBV6-1 with TRBJ1-1, with D possibly being TRBD1 (5 bases). Germline CDR1 and CDR2: MNHNS and SASEGT. This CDR3 comprises 13 residues. Trimming pared 8 bases from V and 1 base from J, leaving 11 bases between. DNA of the CDR3: TGTGCCAGCGTGGAGGGGACGAACACTGAAGCTTTCTTT. Amino acids: CASVEGTNTEAFF.

This clonotype was observed a few times. The CDR3 nucleotides are TGTGCCAGCAGCCAAGATCCCAGGCCACACTATGGCTACACCTTC. Its translation is CASSQDPRPHYGYTF. The rearrangement joins TRBV14 to TRBJ1-2; D unresolved. Germline V gene lookup returns CDR1 SGHDN and CDR2 FVKESK. The CDR3 runs to 15 residues. V lost 0 bases and J 3 bases, leaving 11 bases between the germline ends. The full variable domain, rest sourced from reference TRBV14 and TRBJ1-2, is EAGVTQFPSHSVIEKGQTVTLRCDPISGHDNLYWYRRVMGKEIKFLLHFVKESKQDESGMPNNRFLAERTGGTYSTLKVQPAELEDSGVYFCASSQDPRPHYGYTFGSGTRLTVV.